This TCR beta chain emerged from a study of T cells in Graves' hyperthyroidism and ophthalmopathy. General observations from the study: In the blood, most expanded thyroid clonotypes above 0.001 appeared as well. Ophthalmopathy was told apart from stable hyperthyroidism by a 13 V-J model.

This clonotype appeared many times. What it binds is unknown. Germline values: CDR1 WSHSY, CDR2 SAAADI. The J segment lost 0 bases and the V segment lost 6 bases, leaving 11 bases of the junction unmatched. The CDR3 consists of 16 residues. On the basis of clinical symptoms, serum thyroxine and TRAb, thyroid ultrasound and orbital computed tomography, diagnoses were made. Using around 10 ml of fresh peripheral blood, PBMCs were prepared. TCR beta CDR3 regions were amplified from RNA. Initially, a first-round RT-PCR of the TCR CDR3 employed the HTBI primer set. TCRdb fed the multiplex PCR reads into MiXCR, producing one record per CDR3 protein. In the table there are a few hundred thousand distinct CDR3 sequences, roughly 13% of which are singletons.

The chain couples TRBV10-2 to TRBJ2-7; 7 nucleotides match TRBD1. The receptor's source is a woman in her thirties or forties with Graves' ophthalmopathy. What was sequenced was blood. Written as DNA, the CDR3 is TGCGCCAGCAGCCTTTCAGGGGGACAGACCTCCTACGAGCAGTACTTC. This gives the protein CASSLSGGQTSYEQYF.